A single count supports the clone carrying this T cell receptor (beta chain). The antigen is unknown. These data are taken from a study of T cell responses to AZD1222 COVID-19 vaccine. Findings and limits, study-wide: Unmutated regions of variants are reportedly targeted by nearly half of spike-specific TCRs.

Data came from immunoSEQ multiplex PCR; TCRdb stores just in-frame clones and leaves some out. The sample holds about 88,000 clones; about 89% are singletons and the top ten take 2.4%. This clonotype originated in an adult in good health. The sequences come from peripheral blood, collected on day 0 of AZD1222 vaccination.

In DNA form, the CDR3 reads TGTGCCAGCAGCTTCTCGAGGGAGCAGTTCTTC. Translating it yields CASSFSREQFF. The rearrangement links TRBV7-9 to TRBJ2-1; D call uncertain. In germline, CDR1 is SEHNR, CDR2 FQNEAQ (reference sequence). Between the trimmed V and J ends, which lost 3 bases and 10 bases, there was a span of 7 bases. The CDR3 loop spans 11 amino acids.